The text below deals with one T cell receptor beta chain. Germline-derived CDR1 and CDR2 are SGHKS and YYEKEE (reference sequence). Trimming took 1 base from V and 3 from J; bases not matched to a gene: 4. The CDR3 is made up of 15 amino acids. Construction of the TCRbeta library involved unique molecular identifiers. Each CDR3 protein is one row after TCRdb ran MiXCR on the PCR reads. This table holds about 400,000 distinct CDR3 sequences, about a fifth found once. The source of the sample is a study of T-cell reconstitution after alpha-beta-depleted transplantation in children. Sample: PBMCs from the stem cell graft donor, taken from the stem cell graft. This sequence joins TRBV5-5 and TRBJ2-7; the match to TRBD1 covers 10 bases. This clonotype originated in a human donor who donated a stem cell graft to a child with acute myeloid leukemia. The CDR3 is CASSLFRDRGYEQYF. In DNA form, the CDR3 reads TGTGCCAGCAGCTTGTTCCGGGACAGGGGCTACGAGCAGTACTTC.